This is a list of T cell receptor beta chains from one sample in a study of blood T cells in healthy people across ages. One entry per CDR3 protein results from TCRdb running MiXCR on the 5' RACE reads. The sample has roughly 1,800,000 distinct CDR3 sequences; just under 50% are singletons. The sample was blood. Receptor source: a woman aged 40 to 50 in good health. Both conserved end residues are trimmed from each CDR3.

V gene: TRBV4-3; J gene: TRBJ1-2; CDR3 length: 13; CDR3 protein: ASSQDLDRNYGYT
V gene: TRBV29-1; J gene: TRBJ1-1; CDR3 length: 11; CDR3 protein: SVVGGRNTEAF
V gene: TRBV4-2; J gene: NA; CDR3 length: 13; CDR3 protein: ASSQSRDFLYEQY
V gene: TRBV7-2; J gene: TRBJ1-4; CDR3 length: 12; CDR3 protein: ASSATGTNEKLF
V gene: TRBV4-3; J gene: TRBJ2-7; CDR3 length: 12; CDR3 protein: ASSQGSSNYEQY
V gene: TRBV10-3; J gene: TRBJ1-5; CDR3 length: 13; CDR3 protein: AISDTGQTSTPQH
V gene: TRBV5-1; J gene: TRBJ2-1; CDR3 length: 13; CDR3 protein: ASSLELADYNEQF
V gene: TRBV9; J gene: TRBJ1-2; CDR3 length: 12; CDR3 protein: ASSVRTADYGYT
V gene: TRBV13; J gene: TRBJ2-1; CDR3 length: 11; CDR3 protein: ASSPRAGDEQF
V gene: TRBV5-1; J gene: TRBJ2-1; CDR3 length: 14; CDR3 protein: ASSLDLAVDYNEQF
V gene: TRBV7-2; J gene: TRBJ2-3; CDR3 length: 13; CDR3 protein: ASSLIAWVSDTQY
V gene: TRBV20-1; J gene: TRBJ2-3; CDR3 length: 11; CDR3 protein: SARVTRKDTQY
V gene: TRBV15; J gene: NA; CDR3 length: 13; CDR3 protein: VTSRDPQGRGTQY
V gene: TRBV6-1; J gene: TRBJ1-5; CDR3 length: 10; CDR3 protein: ACSAPNQPQH
V gene: TRBV11-1; J gene: TRBJ2-1; CDR3 length: 13; CDR3 protein: ASSLGGLPNNEQF
V gene: TRBV19; J gene: TRBJ1-2; CDR3 length: 12; CDR3 protein: ASTGGGANYGYT
V gene: TRBV6-2/TRBV6-3; J gene: TRBJ2-3; CDR3 length: 13; CDR3 protein: ASTSSGVITDTQY
V gene: TRBV4-2; J gene: TRBJ2-5; CDR3 length: 13; CDR3 protein: ASSQWTGGEETQY
V gene: TRBV4-2; J gene: TRBJ2-5; CDR3 length: 17; CDR3 protein: ASSQAQTSGSNRQETQY
V gene: TRBV7-2; J gene: TRBJ2-1; CDR3 length: 13; CDR3 protein: ASSFGQGRLDEQF
V gene: TRBV5-1; J gene: TRBJ1-1; CDR3 length: 12; CDR3 protein: ASRVEPTNTEAF